Following are 30 T cell receptor beta chains from one sample sequenced in a study of response to subunit inactivated influenza vaccine. TCRdb reprocessed the RT-PCR reads with MiXCR, giving one entry per CDR3 protein. There are around 480,000 distinct CDR3 sequences in the sample; more than 15% occur only once, and less than 4% lies in the top ten. Here the sequenced sample was CD4+ T cells sorted from PBMCs, taken roughly 24 months after vaccination. These receptors originate from a man aged 50 to 69 who received an inactivated influenza vaccine.

This sequence joins TRBV2 and TRBJ2-1, with D uncertain. V was shortened by 7 bases and J by 9 bases, with 22 bases between the two germline ends. Germline CDR1 SNHLY, CDR2 FYNNEI. The CDR3 consists of 15 residues. The DNA for the CDR3 is TGTGCCAGCACCGAACGGGTAACCATGGACGGTGAGCAGTTCTTC. This translates into CASTERVTMDGEQFF.

This clonotype was seen repeatedly, ten times or more. The chain uses TRBV18 and TRBJ2-7; 7 nucleotides match TRBD1. This CDR3 spans 13 amino acids. Germline values: CDR1 KGHSH, CDR2 LQKENI. With 5 bases clipped from V and 3 bases from J, the junction kept 4 bases outside the gene matches. CDR3 sequence: CASSKGQSYEQYF. The CDR3 nucleotides are TGTGCCAGCTCAAAGGGACAGAGCTACGAGCAGTACTTC.

This chain links TRBV7-6 with TRBJ2-2; TRBD1 matches 8 bases. CDR3 size: 15 residues. V gave up 5 bases and J gave up 3 bases; unmatched junction bases: 5. Germline assignment: CDR1 SGHVS and CDR2 FNYEAQ. CDR3 sequence: CASSKDRVHTGELFF. CDR3 nucleotides: TGTGCCAGCAGCAAGGACAGGGTCCACACCGGGGAGCTGTTTTTT.

In its sample, this clonotype was seen a few times. The chain couples TRBV15 to TRBJ2-7; 7 bases line up with TRBD1. CDR3 size: 15 residues. Germline values: CDR1 LNHNV, CDR2 YYDKDF (reference sequence). V trimming: 1 base; J trimming: 2 bases; junction bases outside the gene matches: 5. The CDR3 here is CATSRGGQGAYEQYF. The CDR3 nucleotides read TGTGCCACCAGCAGAGGTGGGCAGGGGGCCTACGAGCAGTACTTC.

This chain joins TRBV11-2 and TRBJ2-3; 10 bases are shared with TRBD2. Per the germline V gene, CDR1 is SGHAT and CDR2 is FQNNGV. Trimming cost V 4 bases and J 6 bases; bases outside gene matches: 7. The CDR3 totals 15 residues. CDR3 in DNA: TGTGCCAGCAGCTCCCGGCTAGCGGGGGAGGATACGCAGTATTTT. This translates into CASSSRLAGEDTQYF.

This clonotype was seen a handful of times. The chain recombines TRBV25-1 with TRBJ2-4, with D tentatively TRBD1 (5 bases). The CDR3 covers 16 residues. Germline loops: CDR1 MGHDK, CDR2 SYGVNS. Trimming took 1 base from V and 3 from J, leaving 13 bases between them. CDR3 protein: CASSESQGSSKNIQYF. The CDR3 nucleotides read TGTGCCAGCAGTGAATCGCAGGGAAGCAGCAAAAACATTCAGTACTTC.

This clonotype turned up a few times. The chain recombines TRBV18 with TRBJ1-5; 7 positions match TRBD1. This CDR3 has 15 residues. CDR1 and CDR2 from the germline V gene are KGHSH and LQKENI. V gave up 5 bases and J gave up 3 bases; unmatched junction bases: 7. The CDR3 bases are TGTGCCAGCTCATCAGGACAGGTCTTCAATCAGCCCCAGCATTTT. This translates into CASSSGQVFNQPQHF.

This clonotype was seen a handful of times. The V gene is TRBV6-5, the J gene TRBJ2-3, with 10 bases identical to TRBD2. V trimming: 5 bases; J trimming: 2 bases; junction bases outside the gene matches: 7. Germline lookup yields CDR1 MNHEY and CDR2 SVGAGI. There are 16 residues in the CDR3. The CDR3 DNA follows: TGTGCCAGCAGTAACTATCTAGCGGGAGCCACAGATACGCAGTATTTT. It translates to CASSNYLAGATDTQYF.

The table lists this clonotype with many counts. This chain links TRBV14 with TRBJ1-2; D gene ambiguous. The germline V gene encodes CDR1 SGHDN and CDR2 FVKESK. This CDR3 is 14 amino acids long. Trimming stripped 5 bases from V and 7 bases from J, with 17 bases between. This CDR3 is CASSGRGRGSGYTF. CDR3 in DNA: TGTGCCAGCAGCGGACGGGGTAGAGGTAGTGGCTACACCTTC.

This clonotype was found a few times. This chain joins TRBV12-3 or TRBV12-4 and TRBJ2-7; tentatively, D is TRBD2 (5 bases). The CDR3 extends over 16 amino acids. Trimming shortened V by 2 bases and J by 6 bases, and 20 bases separated the two germline ends. This CDR3 is CASSLHGPQVGSEQYF. In nucleotides, the CDR3 is TGTGCCAGCAGTTTACACGGGCCCCAGGTAGGGAGCGAGCAGTACTTC.

The rearrangement links TRBV28 to TRBJ2-5, with 8 bases identical to TRBD1. Germline values: CDR1 MDHEN, CDR2 SYDVKM. There are 13 residues in the CDR3. With V trimmed by 6 bases and J by 6 bases, 6 bases remained unmatched. In DNA, the CDR3 is TGTGCCAGCAGGCCAGGGGGCGTCCAGACCCAGTACTTC. It codes for CASRPGGVQTQYF.

The CDR3 region is CSARDLTGYNEQFF. The CDR3 DNA is TGCAGTGCTAGAGATTTGACGGGGTACAATGAGCAGTTCTTC. The chain carries TRBV20-1 and TRBJ2-1; D perhaps matches TRBD2 (5 bases). Germline-derived CDR1 and CDR2 are DFQATT and SNEGSKA (reference sequence). Trimming pared 0 bases from V and 4 bases from J, leaving 10 bases between. This CDR3 region has 14 residues.

The rearrangement links TRBV12-3 or TRBV12-4 to TRBJ1-1, with D possibly being TRBD1 (5 bases). The CDR3 is 14 residues long. Trimming removed 6 bases at V and 5 bases at J, with 16 bases between. The CDR3 nucleotides read TGTGCCAGCAGCGCCCGGGACCGATATACTGAAGCTTTCTTT. Translation gives CASSARDRYTEAFF.

The chain combines TRBV10-3 with TRBJ2-5, with 7 bases identical to TRBD2. From germline, CDR1 is ENHRY and CDR2 SYGVKD. This CDR3 has 15 residues. V dropped 0 bases and J dropped 5; count of bases not matched to a gene: 6. CDR3 bases: TGTGCCATCAGTGAGTCGAGGGAGGGCCGGGAGACCCAGTACTTC. It specifies CAISESREGRETQYF.

This clonotype was detected ten times or more. V is TRBV27 and J is TRBJ2-7, with TRBD2 matching over 10 bases. Germline CDR1 and CDR2: MNHEY and SMNVEV (reference sequence). This CDR3 has 14 residues. V was pared by 2 bases and J by 2 bases, with 0 bases of the junction left unmatched. The CDR3 DNA follows: TGTGCCAGCAGTTTACTAGCGGGAGCCTACGAGCAGTACTTC. It encodes CASSLLAGAYEQYF.

This clonotype appeared a few times. The chain joins TRBV24-1 to TRBJ2-3; 8 bases agree with TRBD1. The junction had 11 bases not matched to a gene; V was cut back by 3 bases and J by 4 bases. Germline loops: CDR1 KGHDR, CDR2 SFDVKD. The CDR3 length is 17 residues. CDR3 bases: TGTGCCACCAGTGATCGGTCGTGGACAGGGCATCCAGATACGCAGTATTTT. It encodes CATSDRSWTGHPDTQYF.

This clonotype was detected a few times. In nucleotides, the CDR3 is TGTGCCAGCAGCCCCCGAGTTGGCACAGGGAATACTGAAGCTTTCTTT. Protein: CASSPRVGTGNTEAFF. V gene TRBV4-2 combines with J gene TRBJ1-1; the D gene is possibly TRBD1 (6 bases). This CDR3 has 16 amino acids. Germline-derived CDR1 and CDR2 are LGHNA and YNFKEQ. V gave up 4 bases and J gave up 5 bases, with 20 bases separating them.

This clonotype has only a few counts. This rearrangement joins TRBV20-1 to TRBJ2-3, with 10 bases matching TRBD2. Germline V lookup: CDR1 DFQATT, CDR2 SNEGSKA (reference sequence). The CDR3 covers 15 residues. V shed 3 bases and J 2 bases; nucleotides not matched to a gene: 5. The CDR3 spells CSASRAGGNTDTQYF. DNA of the CDR3: TGCAGTGCTAGTCGAGCGGGGGGGAACACAGATACGCAGTATTTT.

The chain employs TRBV21-1 and TRBJ2-3; the table's TRBD1 call for D was not verified on the DNA. TRBV21-1 is deemed a pseudogene. This CDR3 is built from 17 residues. In DNA, the CDR3 is TGTGCCAGCAGCAAATGGGGACAGGTTACTAGCACAGATACGCAGTATTTT. Encoded protein: CASSKWGQVTSTDTQYF.

This clonotype came up a few times. The chain combines TRBV28 with TRBJ2-1; D remains ambiguous. Trimming removed 5 bases at V and 9 bases at J, with 14 bases between. The CDR3 totals 13 residues. From germline, CDR1 is MDHEN and CDR2 SYDVKM. CDR3: CASSPRLEGEQFF. CDR3 in DNA: TGTGCCAGCAGTCCTCGACTGGAAGGTGAGCAGTTCTTC.

The chain joins TRBV4-3 to TRBJ1-6; no firm D call. V was clipped by 1 base and J by 7 bases, with 8 bases between them. Germline V CDR1 and CDR2: LGHNA, YSLEER. The CDR3 covers 14 residues. The CDR3 here is CASSQAVGNSPLHF. In DNA form, the CDR3 reads TGCGCCAGCAGCCAAGCCGTAGGGAATTCACCCCTCCACTTT.

This clonotype was counted a few times. The V and J genes are TRBV29-1 and TRBJ2-7; TRBD2 matches 15 bases. The CDR3 contains 14 residues. Trimming removed 7 bases from V and 3 bases from J; junction bases left unmatched: 4. Germline V lookup: CDR1 SQVTM, CDR2 ANQGSEA. The CDR3 DNA follows: TGCAGCGCCGGACTAGCGGGGGGGGTCTACGAGCAGTACTTC. Encoded protein: CSAGLAGGVYEQYF.

This clonotype appeared a few times. V is TRBV15 and J is TRBJ2-3; no definite D call. Trimming took 0 bases from V and 2 from J, leaving 3 bases between them. The CDR3 runs to 13 residues. Germline CDR1 is LNHNV and CDR2 is YYDKDF (reference sequence). CDR3 residues: CATSRDPTDTQYF. In DNA form, the CDR3 reads TGTGCCACCAGCAGAGATCCCACAGATACGCAGTATTTT. The complete variable domain, with remaining parts taken from reference TRBV15 and TRBJ2-3, reads DAMVIQNPRYQVTQFGKPVTLSCSQTLNHNVMYWYQQKSSQAPKLLFHYYDKDFNNEADTPDNFQSRRPNTSFCFLDIRSPGLGDTAMYLCATSRDPTDTQYFGPGTRLTVL.

The chain carries TRBV6-2 or TRBV6-3 and TRBJ2-7; perhaps TRBD2 as D (6 bases). Germline lookup yields CDR1 MNHEY and CDR2 SVGEGT. The CDR3 consists of 14 residues. Trimming shortened V by 6 bases and J by 6 bases, and 18 bases separated the two germline ends. CDR3 residues: CASSKTRTEGEQYF. In nucleotides, the CDR3 is TGTGCCAGCAGCAAAACTAGAACGGAGGGCGAGCAGTACTTC.

The chain combines TRBV7-2 with TRBJ2-5; 10 bases align to TRBD2. Trimming cost V 5 bases and J 6 bases; bases outside gene matches: 12. Germline V lookup: CDR1 SGHTA, CDR2 FQGNSA. There are 16 residues in the CDR3. As DNA, the CDR3 is TGTGCCAGCAGCCTCCCACTAGCGGGGTGGATGAAGACCCAGTACTTC. As protein: CASSLPLAGWMKTQYF.

V gene TRBV7-2 combines with J gene TRBJ2-3; D remains ambiguous. CDR3 length: 16 amino acids. Germline assignment: CDR1 SGHTA and CDR2 FQGNSA. With 5 bases removed from V and 2 bases from J, the gap between germline ends came to 17 bases. The CDR3 loop reads CASSPRWARLTDTQYF. CDR3 in DNA: TGTGCCAGCAGCCCCAGGTGGGCTAGGCTCACAGATACGCAGTATTTT.

This clonotype has just a few counts. The genes are TRBV10-3 and TRBJ2-2; the D is unclear. Per the germline V gene, CDR1 is ENHRY and CDR2 is SYGVKD. The CDR3 runs to 13 residues. V lost 8 bases to trimming and J lost 1 base, with 8 bases between them. The CDR3 protein is CAISAKNTGELFF. Written as DNA, the CDR3 is TGTGCCATCTCAGCGAAGAACACCGGGGAGCTGTTTTTT.

The V call is TRBV12-3 or TRBV12-4, the J call TRBJ2-7; tentative D call: TRBD2 (5 bases). V shed 2 bases and J shed 9 bases, with 8 bases lying between them. The CDR3 length is 11 residues. CDR3 in DNA: TGTGCCAGCAGTTTATCGGGGTCGCAGTACTTC. This encodes CASSLSGSQYF.

This clonotype was observed a handful of times. The V call is TRBV6-5, the J call TRBJ2-3, with 11 bases fitting TRBD2. The J segment lost 6 bases and the V segment lost 3 bases, leaving 5 bases of the junction unmatched. CDR3 size: 15 residues. Germline lookup yields CDR1 MNHEY and CDR2 SVGAGI. The CDR3 spells CASSYNSGRVDTQYF. CDR3 sequence (DNA): TGTGCCAGCAGTTATAATAGCGGGAGGGTGGATACGCAGTATTTT.

This clonotype has only a few counts. The rearrangement links TRBV10-3 to TRBJ1-4; D might be TRBD1 (6 bases). The length of the CDR3 is 13 residues. Germline V gene data show CDR1 as ENHRY and CDR2 as SYGVKD. Trimming removed 2 bases at V and 6 bases at J, with 7 bases between. The CDR3 loop is CAISEGGYEKLFF. CDR3 in DNA: TGTGCCATCAGTGAGGGGGGCTATGAAAAACTGTTTTTT.